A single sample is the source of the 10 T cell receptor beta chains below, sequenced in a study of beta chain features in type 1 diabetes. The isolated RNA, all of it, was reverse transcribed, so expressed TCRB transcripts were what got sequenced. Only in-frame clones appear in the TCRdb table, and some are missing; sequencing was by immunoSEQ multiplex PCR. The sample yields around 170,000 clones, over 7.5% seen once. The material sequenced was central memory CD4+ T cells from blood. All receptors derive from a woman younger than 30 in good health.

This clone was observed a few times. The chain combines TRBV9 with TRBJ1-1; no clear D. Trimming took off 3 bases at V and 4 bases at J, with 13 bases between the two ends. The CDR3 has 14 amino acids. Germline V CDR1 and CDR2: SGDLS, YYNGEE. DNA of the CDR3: TGTGCCAGCAGCGCCCAGACACAGAGCACTGAAGCTTTCTTT. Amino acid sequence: CASSAQTQSTEAFF.

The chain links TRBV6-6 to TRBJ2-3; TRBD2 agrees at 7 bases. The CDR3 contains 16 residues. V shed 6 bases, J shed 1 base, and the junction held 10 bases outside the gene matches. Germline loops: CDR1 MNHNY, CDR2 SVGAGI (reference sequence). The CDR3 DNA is TGTGCCAGCAGCTTCAACCGGGGAGGGGGCACAGATACGCAGTATTTT. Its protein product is CASSFNRGGGTDTQYF.

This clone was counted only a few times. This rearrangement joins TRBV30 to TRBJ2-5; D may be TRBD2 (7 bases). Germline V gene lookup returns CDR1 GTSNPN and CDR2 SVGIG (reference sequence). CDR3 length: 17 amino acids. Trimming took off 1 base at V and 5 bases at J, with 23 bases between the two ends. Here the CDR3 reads CAWSGSWGGGGDETQYF. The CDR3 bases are TGTGCCTGGAGTGGATCTTGGGGAGGAGGGGGGGATGAGACCCAGTACTTC.

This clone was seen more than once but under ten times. CDR3 protein: CASSPSRVYEQYF. As DNA, the CDR3 is TGTGCCAGCAGCCCATCACGGGTCTACGAGCAGTACTTC. The chain joins TRBV7-2 to TRBJ2-7; D not resolved. CDR1 SGHTA and CDR2 FQGNSA come from the germline V gene. This CDR3 has 13 amino acids. V lost 5 bases to trimming and J lost 3 bases, with 11 bases between them.

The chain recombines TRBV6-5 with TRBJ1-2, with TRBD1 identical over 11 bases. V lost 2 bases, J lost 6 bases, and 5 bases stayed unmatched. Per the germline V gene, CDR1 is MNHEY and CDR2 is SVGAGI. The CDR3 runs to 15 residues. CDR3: CASSYPPGQGDGYTF. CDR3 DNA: TGTGCCAGCAGTTACCCCCCGGGACAGGGGGATGGCTACACCTTC.

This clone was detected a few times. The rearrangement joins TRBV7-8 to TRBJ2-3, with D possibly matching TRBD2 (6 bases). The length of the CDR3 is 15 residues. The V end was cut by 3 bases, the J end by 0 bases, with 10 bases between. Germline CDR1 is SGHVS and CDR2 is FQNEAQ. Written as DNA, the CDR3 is TGTGCCAGCAGCTTTGTTGGGGGGAGCACAGATACGCAGTATTTT. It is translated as CASSFVGGSTDTQYF.

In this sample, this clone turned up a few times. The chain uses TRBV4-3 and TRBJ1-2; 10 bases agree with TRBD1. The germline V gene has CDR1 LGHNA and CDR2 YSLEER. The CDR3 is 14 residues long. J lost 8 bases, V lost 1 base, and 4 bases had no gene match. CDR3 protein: CASSQGQGAAGYTF. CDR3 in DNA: TGCGCCAGCAGCCAAGGACAGGGGGCAGCGGGCTACACCTTC.

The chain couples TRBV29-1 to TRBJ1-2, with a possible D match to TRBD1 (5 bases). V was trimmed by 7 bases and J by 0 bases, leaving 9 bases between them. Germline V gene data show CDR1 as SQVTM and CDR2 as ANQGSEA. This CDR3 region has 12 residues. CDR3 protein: CSDRQTNYGYTF. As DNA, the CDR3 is TGCAGCGACCGACAGACTAACTATGGCTACACCTTC. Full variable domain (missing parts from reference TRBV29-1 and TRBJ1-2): SAVISQKPSRDICQRGTSLTIQCQVDSQVTMMFWYRQQPGQSLTLIATANQGSEATYESGFVIDKFPISRPNLTFSTLTVSNMSPEDSSIYLCSDRQTNYGYTFGSGTRLTVV.

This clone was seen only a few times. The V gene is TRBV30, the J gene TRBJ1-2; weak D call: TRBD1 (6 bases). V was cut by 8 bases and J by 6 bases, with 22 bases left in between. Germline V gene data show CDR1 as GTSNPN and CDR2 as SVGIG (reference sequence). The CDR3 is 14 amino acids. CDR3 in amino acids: CAGFRRNRDDGYTF. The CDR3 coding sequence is TGTGCCGGATTCCGACGGAACAGGGATGATGGCTACACCTTC. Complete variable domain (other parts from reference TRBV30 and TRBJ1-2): SQTIHQWPATLVQPVGSPLSLECTVEGTSNPNLYWYRQAAGRGLQLLFYSVGIGQISSEVPQNLSASRPQDRQFILSSKKLLLSDSGFYLCAGFRRNRDDGYTFGSGTRLTVV.

The DNA for the CDR3 is TGTGCCAGCAGCTCCTCGGGGGGGCTTCAAGAGACCCAGTACTTC. The encoded protein is CASSSSGGLQETQYF. This chain connects TRBV5-4 to TRBJ2-5, with 8 bases that match TRBD2. CDR3 length equals 15 residues. Germline values: CDR1 SGHNT, CDR2 YYREEE (reference sequence). Unmatched junction bases numbered 6, after V lost 3 bases and J lost 2 bases.